These T cell receptor beta chains were read from a single sample in a study of read filtering for tumor transcriptome and immune sequencing. MiXCR was run by TCRdb on the reads, yielding one entry per CDR3 protein. The table shows about 130,000 distinct CDR3 sequences, with 10% to 15% occurring only once. The sequenced sample consisted of a population of CD138-negative cells sorted from bone marrow. These receptors were obtained from a donor aged 40 or over with multiple myeloma. CDR3s include the opening cysteine and the closing phenylalanine or tryptophan. Each record gives: J gene, clone size, V gene, CDR3 protein. Clone size is stated in some rows and not others, as once, few, many or a class when expanded.

TRBJ2-1,many,TRBV11-2,CASSLLGFGGDEQFF
TRBJ2-3,many,TRBV20-1,CSADGTGDPDTQYF
TRBJ1-5,NA,TRBV19,CASSTGGQGAIQPQHF
TRBJ2-3,many,TRBV20-1,CSARPSGTTDTQYF
TRBJ1-1,NA,TRBV28,CASSVAQGNTEAFF
TRBJ1-4,NA,TRBV6-1,CASSYSGRGGEKLFF
TRBJ2-3,many,TRBV6-4,CASSDSSGGADTQYF
TRBJ2-7,many,TRBV19,CASSRLAGGTYEQYF
TRBJ2-2,many,TRBV4-1,CASSHANPTGGWAGELFF
TRBJ2-1,many,TRBV5-1,CASSFPFDYNEQFF
TRBJ2-2,few,TRBV20-1,CSARAPGSNANTGELFF
TRBJ2-7,few,TRBV21-1,CASSNEVVGQYF
TRBJ2-3,many,TRBV20-1,CSAAIPGRVFTDTQYF
TRBJ1-1,few,TRBV7-8,CANSLAGRGTEAFF
TRBJ2-5,NA,TRBV7-2,CASSPGQYQETQYF
TRBJ2-7,many,TRBV4-1,CASSPTTVAYEQYF
TRBJ1-1,many,TRBV6-1,CASSFAVGTEAFF
TRBJ2-7,few,TRBV6-2/TRBV6-3,CASAGVYEQYF
TRBJ1-5,many,TRBV12-3/TRBV12-4,CATALHKFRKQPQHF
TRBJ1-5,many,TRBV2,CASRGQISNQPQHF
TRBJ2-3,many,TRBV5-1,CASSPGTASTDTQYF
TRBJ2-1,many,TRBV6-1,CASSEGGGRGGYNEQFF
TRBJ1-2,NA,TRBV5-4,CASSRSPQAHYGYTF
TRBJ2-7,many,TRBV20-1,CSALTWGNYEQYF
TRBJ2-5,many,TRBV12-5,CASGLTSYEGQRILQETQYF
TRBJ2-7,NA,TRBV7-9,CASSWGGQGIEQYF
TRBJ2-1,NA,TRBV28,CASKLIKGGRSHNEQFF
TRBJ2-6,many,TRBV29-1,CSVGDRFSGANVLTF
TRBJ1-1,few,TRBV18,CASSPPAGIGSDTEAFF
TRBJ2-7,many,TRBV5-1,CASSLPLAPPGEQYF
TRBJ2-1,few,TRBV4-2,CASRMTSGEYNEQFF
TRBJ1-1,many,TRBV19,CASSSTQDTEAFF
TRBJ2-3,few,TRBV5-4,CASSPRGAGLTDTQYF
TRBJ2-7,many,TRBV7-9,CATSSQGGSEQYF
TRBJ2-1,few,TRBV7-3,CASSVDRGLGNEQFF
TRBJ1-5,many,TRBV19,CASRVPGQGNQPQHF
TRBJ2-7,many,TRBV7-2,CASSLDPGSSYEQYF
TRBJ1-4,many,TRBV27,CASSLSGEKLFF
TRBJ2-2,many,TRBV27,CASSPTPTGTGELFF
TRBJ2-3,many,TRBV7-9,CASSLGESSDTQYF
TRBJ2-3,few,TRBV6-5,CASSYGLAFTDTQYF
TRBJ2-5,many,TRBV27,CASSSWTGERQETQYF
TRBJ1-5,many,TRBV12-3/TRBV12-4,CASRQGASNQPQHF
TRBJ2-1,many,TRBV7-9,CASSLVAGGSSYNEQFF
TRBJ1-1,NA,TRBV4-1,CANSLRAWGTEAFF
TRBJ1-3,few,TRBV2,CASSARQPGDGNTIYF
TRBJ2-7,NA,TRBV27,CASSSNREGEQYF
TRBJ2-7,many,TRBV11-3,CASSWNRGGEQYF
TRBJ2-3,few,TRBV20-1,CSARGSSTDTQYF
TRBJ1-1,many,TRBV4-1,CASSQSQGKNTEAFF
TRBJ2-5,NA,TRBV6-1,CASSEDLFTGARETQYF
TRBJ1-5,many,TRBV7-9,CASSLEGRQPQHF
TRBJ2-2,many,TRBV24-1,CATSDLNYRTGELFF
TRBJ1-4,many,TRBV7-9,CASSPTGGLNEKLFF
TRBJ2-1,many,TRBV12-3/TRBV12-4,CASSSGLFPYNEQFF
TRBJ2-2,many,TRBV29-1,CSVAPNTGELFF
TRBJ2-3,NA,TRBV24-1,CATSEARGPDTQYF
TRBJ1-1,few,TRBV6-5,CASSYGGALNTEAFF
TRBJ2-7,many,TRBV30,CAWSGDGTAYEQYF
TRBJ2-3,many,TRBV12-3/TRBV12-4,CASSLSSGGPGTDTQYF